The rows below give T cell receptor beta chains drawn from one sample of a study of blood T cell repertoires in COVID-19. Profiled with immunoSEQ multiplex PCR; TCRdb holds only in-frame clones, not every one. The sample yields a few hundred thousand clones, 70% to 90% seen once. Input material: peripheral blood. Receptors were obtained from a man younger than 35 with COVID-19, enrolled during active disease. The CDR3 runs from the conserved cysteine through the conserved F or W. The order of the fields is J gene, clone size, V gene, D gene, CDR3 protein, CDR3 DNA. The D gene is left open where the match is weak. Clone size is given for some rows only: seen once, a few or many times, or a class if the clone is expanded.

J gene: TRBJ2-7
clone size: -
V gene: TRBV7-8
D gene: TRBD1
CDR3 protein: CASSPQGIPYEQYF
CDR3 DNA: TGTGCCAGCAGCCCACAGGGGATACCCTACGAGCAGTACTTC

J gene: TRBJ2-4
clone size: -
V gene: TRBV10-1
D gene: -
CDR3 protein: CASSEDGSKNIQYF
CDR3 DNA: TGCGCCAGCAGTGAGGACGGGTCCAAAAACATTCAGTACTTC

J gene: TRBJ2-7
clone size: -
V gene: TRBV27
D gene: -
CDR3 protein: CASSLRVPGNYEQYF
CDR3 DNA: TGTGCCAGCAGTTTGAGGGTCCCGGGGAACTACGAGCAGTACTTC

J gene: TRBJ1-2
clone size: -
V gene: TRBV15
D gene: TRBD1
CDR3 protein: CATSRGQVAGYTF
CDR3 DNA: TGTGCCACCAGCAGGGGACAGGTGGCTGGCTACACCTTC

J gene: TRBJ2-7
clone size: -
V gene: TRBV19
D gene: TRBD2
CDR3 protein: CASSIGGGRLDEQYF
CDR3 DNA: TGTGCCAGTAGTATAGGCGGGGGGCGCTTGGACGAGCAGTACTTC

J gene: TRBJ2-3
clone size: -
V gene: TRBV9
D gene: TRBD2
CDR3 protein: CASSALAGWGTDTQYF
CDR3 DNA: TGTGCCAGCAGCGCTTTAGCGGGGTGGGGCACAGATACGCAGTATTTT

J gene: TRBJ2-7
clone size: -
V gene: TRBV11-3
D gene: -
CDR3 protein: CASSFLAGRSYEQYF
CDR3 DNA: TGTGCCAGCAGCTTTCTGGCGGGAAGGAGCTACGAGCAGTACTTC

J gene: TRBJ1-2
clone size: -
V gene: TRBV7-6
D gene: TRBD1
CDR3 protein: CASSSYPGTGGEGYTF
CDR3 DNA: TGTGCCAGCAGCTCCTATCCCGGGACAGGGGGCGAGGGCTACACCTTC

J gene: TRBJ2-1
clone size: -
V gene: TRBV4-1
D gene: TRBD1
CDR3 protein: CASSQDTGTGSNEQFF
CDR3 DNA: TGCGCCAGCAGCCAAGATACAGGGACAGGGAGCAATGAGCAGTTCTTC

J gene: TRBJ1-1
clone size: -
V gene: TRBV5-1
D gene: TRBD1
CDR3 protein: CASSITGTGIGTEAFF
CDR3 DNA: TGCGCCAGCAGCATTACCGGGACAGGGATTGGCACTGAAGCTTTCTTT

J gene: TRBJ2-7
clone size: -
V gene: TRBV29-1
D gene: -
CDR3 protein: CSVLEPLANEQYF
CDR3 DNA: TGCAGCGTCCTGGAGCCCTTAGCCAACGAGCAGTACTTC

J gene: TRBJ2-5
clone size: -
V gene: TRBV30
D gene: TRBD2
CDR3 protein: CAWSVLAGGAWAQYF
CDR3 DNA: TGTGCCTGGAGTGTCCTAGCGGGAGGGGCTTGGGCCCAGTACTTC

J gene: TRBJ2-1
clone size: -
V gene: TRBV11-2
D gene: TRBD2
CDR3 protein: CASSSSGGGYNEQFF
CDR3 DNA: TGTGCCAGCAGCTCCAGCGGGGGGGGCTACAATGAGCAGTTCTTC

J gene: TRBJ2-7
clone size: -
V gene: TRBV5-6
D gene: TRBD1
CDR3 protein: CASSLGGQGFHEQYF
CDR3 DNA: TGTGCCAGCAGCCTCGGGGGACAGGGCTTCCACGAGCAGTACTTC

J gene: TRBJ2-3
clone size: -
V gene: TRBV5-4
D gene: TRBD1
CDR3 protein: CASSWGTGADTQYF
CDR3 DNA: TGTGCCAGCAGCTGGGGGACAGGGGCAGATACGCAGTATTTT

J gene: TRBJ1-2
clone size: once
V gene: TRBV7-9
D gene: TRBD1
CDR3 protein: CASSSTGGGYTF
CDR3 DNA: TGTGCCAGCAGCAGCACAGGGGGCGGCTACACCTTC